This T cell receptor (beta chain) comes out of a study of cytomegalovirus exposure and HLA in healthy donors. V was pared by 3 bases and J by 1 base, with 3 bases of the junction left unmatched. CDR3 length equals 16 residues. Per the germline V gene, CDR1 is SGHNT and CDR2 is YYREEE (reference sequence). Profiling relied on immunoSEQ multiplex PCR, and the TCRdb table lists in-frame clones only, not all of them. Of 250,000 to 300,000 clones listed, almost 90% were seen once; the top ten hold 0.3% to 0.4%. A word on this clone: What it binds is not known.

Study-wide results and limits: There were a few CMV-associated chains whose specificity for CMV antigens was confirmed in vitro. Reports credit the classifier with highly specific, highly sensitive diagnosis of cytomegalovirus status.

The sequencing sample was made of PBMCs. This TCR was recovered from a woman in her late teens or twenties in good health and CMV-seronegative. This chain links TRBV5-4 with TRBJ2-5, with TRBD2 identical over 13 bases. CDR3: CASSSGLAGVQETQYF. The CDR3 coding sequence is TGTGCCAGCAGCTCCGGACTAGCGGGGGTCCAAGAGACCCAGTACTTC.